This TCR beta chain was obtained from a study of OX40 agonist ivuxolimab in advanced cancers. Study background: Partial responses, seen in three patients, involved one hepatocellular carcinoma and two cutaneous melanomas. Study-wide points: Part of the nonresponder group also had normalized T-cell clonal expansion that was low.

With regard to this clone: Its antigen remains unidentified.

The assay was immunoSEQ multiplex PCR, and TCRdb's table has in-frame clones only and misses some. The table records around 77,000 clones, roughly 92% of them present only once. Trimming took off 3 bases at V and 4 bases at J, with 9 bases between the two ends. The germline V gene has CDR1 SQVTM and CDR2 ANQGSEA. This CDR3 spans 12 amino acids. The source of this sequence is an adult with an advanced solid tumor such as melanoma, head and neck, liver or kidney cancer. Material: CD4+ or CD8+ T cells sorted from blood, obtained in a trial of the OX40 agonist ivuxolimab. This chain connects TRBV29-1 to TRBJ2-5; D possibly corresponds to TRBD2 (6 bases). CDR3: CSVDIGGETQYF. The CDR3 nucleotides are TGCAGCGTTGACATCGGGGGAGAGACCCAGTACTTC.